The 18 T cell receptor beta chains below all came from one sample that was sequenced in a study of CD8 T cells in Susac syndrome. Reverse transcription of about 0.45 to 1 ug RNA was carried out with random hexamers. Using its own MiXCR run on the immunoSEQ multiplex PCR reads, TCRdb lists one record per CDR3 protein. The table includes about 180,000 distinct CDR3 sequences, about 95% detected once. The sample comprised CD8+ T cells from PBMCs. These receptors were obtained from a human donor with multiple sclerosis.

The gene calls are TRBV7-2 and TRBJ2-5; D is tentatively TRBD1 or TRBD2 (6 bases each). Trimming left V 1 base short and J 1 base short, with 13 bases between. The CDR3 spans 16 residues. Germline V gives CDR1 SGHTA, CDR2 FQGNSA. CDR3 residues: CASSLEGGHRQETQYF. The DNA for the CDR3 is TGTGCCAGCAGCTTAGAGGGGGGACACCGCCAAGAGACCCAGTACTTC.

The chain has TRBV16 and TRBJ1-6; D gene uncertain. The CDR3 sequence is 13 residues long. Germline V CDR1 and CDR2: KGHSY, FQNENV. V was clipped by 0 bases and J by 10 bases, with 7 bases between them. CDR3 DNA: TGTGCCAGCAGCCAATCCGCGCGGTCACCCCTCCACTTT. It specifies CASSQSARSPLHF.

The chain is built from TRBV27 and TRBJ2-2; D gene unclear. There are 14 residues in the CDR3. The V gene's germline CDR1 is MNHEY and CDR2 SMNVEV (reference sequence). V dropped 6 bases and J dropped 3 bases, with 11 bases sitting between them. CDR3 region: CASRHPSDTGELFF. The DNA of the CDR3 is TGTGCCAGCAGGCACCCCTCAGACACCGGGGAGCTGTTTTTT.

This CDR3 reads CASSLSPGYEQYF. In DNA form, the CDR3 reads TGTGCCAGCAGTCTATCTCCAGGCTACGAGCAGTACTTC. The gene calls are TRBV12-3 or TRBV12-4 and TRBJ2-7; unclear D gene. V dropped 5 bases and J dropped 3 bases, with 11 bases sitting between them. The CDR3 totals 13 residues.

About this clonotype itself: The junction does not match germline at one end; this may be a read error. The gene calls are TRBV12-3 or TRBV12-4 and TRBJ1-3; a possible D gene is TRBD1 (6 bases). The CDR3 spans 15 residues. The CDR3 DNA sequence: TGTGCCAGCAGTTTAGCGCGACAGGTTGGACACACCATATATTTT. It translates to CASSLARQVGHTIYF.

The genes are TRBV11-3 and TRBJ2-1; D might be TRBD2 (5 bases). This CDR3 is 15 amino acids long. The V end lost 5 bases, the J end lost 7 bases, and 18 bases lay between the germline ends. Per germline, CDR1 SGHNT and CDR2 YENEEA. The CDR3 sequence: CASSPTQGGVNEQFF. Here the CDR3 DNA reads TGTGCCAGCAGCCCGACTCAAGGAGGCGTGAATGAGCAGTTCTTC.

This sequence joins TRBV29-1 and TRBJ1-1; D perhaps matches TRBD1 (5 bases). The CDR3 has 12 amino acids. V lost 1 base and J 6 bases, leaving 9 bases between the germline ends. CDR1 and CDR2 from the germline V gene are SQVTM and ANQGSEA. CDR3 sequence: CSVEGQNAEAFF. The CDR3 bases are TGCAGCGTTGAAGGACAGAATGCTGAAGCTTTCTTT.

The chain combines TRBV9 with TRBJ2-1, with 10 positions matching TRBD2. CDR3 size: 14 residues. J lost 8 bases, V lost 7 bases, and 9 bases had no gene match. Germline V gene data show CDR1 as SGDLS and CDR2 as YYNGEE. Here the CDR3 DNA reads TGTGCCAGCTCGGGAGCGGGAGGGCCTCATGAGCAGTTCTTC. Encoded protein: CASSGAGGPHEQFF.

The J gene is TRBJ1-4, the V gene TRBV12-3 or TRBV12-4; unclear D gene. CDR3 length: 11 residues. V was cut by 3 bases and J by 8 bases, with 4 bases left in between. The CDR3 nucleotides read TGTGCCAGCAGTTTTGGCGAAAAACTGTTTTTT. This codes for CASSFGEKLFF.

This chain links TRBV12-3 or TRBV12-4 with TRBJ2-5; D gene unclear. This CDR3 contains 12 residues. Trimming cost V 1 base and J 10 bases, with 10 bases left between them. Here the CDR3 reads CASSLGQDHQYF. CDR3 bases: TGTGCCAGCAGTTTAGGGCAGGACCACCAGTACTTC.

The V and J genes are TRBV7-9 and TRBJ2-3; D unclear. The germline CDR1 and CDR2 sequences are SEHNR and FQNEAQ (reference sequence). The V end was cut by 6 bases, the J end by 5 bases, with 15 bases between. There are 14 residues in the CDR3. CDR3 DNA: TGTGCCAGCAGGTTAAGGGTCCACGGAGATACGCAGTATTTT. Translated: CASRLRVHGDTQYF.

V and J are TRBV4-1 and TRBJ2-3; tentative D call: TRBD1 (6 bases). The CDR3 runs to 17 residues. With 0 bases removed from V and 3 bases from J, the gap between germline ends came to 16 bases. Germline lookup yields CDR1 MGHRA and CDR2 YSYEKL. The CDR3 region is CASSQEGTLSSTDTQYF. The CDR3 coding sequence is TGCGCCAGCAGCCAAGAGGGGACACTATCCTCAACAGATACGCAGTATTTT.

The gene calls are TRBV24-1 and TRBJ2-1; D is perhaps TRBD2 (6 bases). V gave up 1 base and J gave up 7 bases, with 13 bases separating them. The CDR3 length is 15 residues. The germline CDR1 and CDR2 sequences are KGHDR and SFDVKD. The CDR3 reads CATSDFAGSVNEQFF. In DNA form, the CDR3 reads TGTGCCACCAGTGATTTTGCGGGATCGGTAAATGAGCAGTTCTTC.

This clonotype was recorded once. V is TRBV18 and J is TRBJ1-2, with D hard to call. Germline lookup yields CDR1 KGHSH and CDR2 LQKENI. The CDR3 is 15 amino acids. V shed 0 bases and J shed 1 base, with 9 bases lying between them. The CDR3 region has the DNA TGTGCCAGCTCACCACCGTACAGCCTTAACTATGGCTACACCTTC. As protein: CASSPPYSLNYGYTF.

A single count supports this clonotype. The chain is built from TRBV30 and TRBJ2-7, with 11 bases lining up with TRBD2. V lost 1 base to trimming and J lost 5 bases; unmatched junction nucleotides: 7. Germline CDR1 GTSNPN, CDR2 SVGIG (reference sequence). This CDR3 comprises 15 residues. Here the CDR3 reads CAWSDGLAGFNEQYF. The CDR3 nucleotides read TGTGCCTGGAGTGACGGACTAGCGGGCTTCAACGAGCAGTACTTC.

The chain links TRBV3-1 to TRBJ2-7; D is unresolved. The V gene's germline CDR1 is LGHDT and CDR2 YNNKEL (reference sequence). Trimming removed 6 bases from V and 2 bases from J, with 17 bases in between. The CDR3 length is 15 residues. CDR3 nucleotides: TGTGCCAGCAGTTATACCGAGGCCCAGCCCTACGAGCAGTACTTC. It yields the protein CASSYTEAQPYEQYF.

V is TRBV20-1 and J is TRBJ1-2, with D perhaps TRBD1 (5 bases). Trimming pared 0 bases from V and 3 bases from J, leaving 11 bases between. Germline assignment: CDR1 DFQATT and CDR2 SNEGSKA (reference sequence). The CDR3 extends over 14 amino acids. CDR3 residues: CSARDGAGYYGYTF. CDR3 in DNA: TGCAGTGCTAGAGATGGGGCGGGTTACTATGGCTACACCTTC.

V usage is TRBV27 and J usage is TRBJ2-7; TRBD1 matches 7 bases. J was trimmed by 4 bases and V by 5 bases; bases with no gene match: 14. Per the germline V gene, CDR1 is MNHEY and CDR2 is SMNVEV (reference sequence). There are 16 residues in the CDR3. DNA for the CDR3: TGTGCCAGCAGTAACCACAGGGGAGAGGTAGCGTACGAGCAGTACTTC. Residues: CASSNHRGEVAYEQYF.